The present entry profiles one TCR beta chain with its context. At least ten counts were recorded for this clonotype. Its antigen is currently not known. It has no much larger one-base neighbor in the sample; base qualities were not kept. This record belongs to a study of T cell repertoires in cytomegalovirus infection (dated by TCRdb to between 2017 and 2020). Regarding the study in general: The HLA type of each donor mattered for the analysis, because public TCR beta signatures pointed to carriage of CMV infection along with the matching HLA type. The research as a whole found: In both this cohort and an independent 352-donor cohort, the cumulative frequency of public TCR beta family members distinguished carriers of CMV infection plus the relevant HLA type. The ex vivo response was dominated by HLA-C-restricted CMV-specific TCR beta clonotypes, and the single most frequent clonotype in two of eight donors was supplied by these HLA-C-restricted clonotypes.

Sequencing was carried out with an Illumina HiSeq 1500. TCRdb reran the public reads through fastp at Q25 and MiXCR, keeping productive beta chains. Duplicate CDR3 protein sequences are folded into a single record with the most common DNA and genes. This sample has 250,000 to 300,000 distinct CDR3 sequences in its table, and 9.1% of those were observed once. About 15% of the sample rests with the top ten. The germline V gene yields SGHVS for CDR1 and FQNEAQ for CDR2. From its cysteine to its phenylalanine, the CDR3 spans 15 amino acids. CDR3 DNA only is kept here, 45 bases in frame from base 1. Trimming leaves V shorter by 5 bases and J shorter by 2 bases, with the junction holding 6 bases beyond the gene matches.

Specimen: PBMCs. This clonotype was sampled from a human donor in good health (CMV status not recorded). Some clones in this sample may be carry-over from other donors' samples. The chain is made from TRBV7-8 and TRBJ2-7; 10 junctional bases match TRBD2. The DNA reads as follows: TGTGCCAGCAGCGATGGGCTAGCGGGGGCCTACGAGCAGTACTTC. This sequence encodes CASSDGLAGAYEQYF.